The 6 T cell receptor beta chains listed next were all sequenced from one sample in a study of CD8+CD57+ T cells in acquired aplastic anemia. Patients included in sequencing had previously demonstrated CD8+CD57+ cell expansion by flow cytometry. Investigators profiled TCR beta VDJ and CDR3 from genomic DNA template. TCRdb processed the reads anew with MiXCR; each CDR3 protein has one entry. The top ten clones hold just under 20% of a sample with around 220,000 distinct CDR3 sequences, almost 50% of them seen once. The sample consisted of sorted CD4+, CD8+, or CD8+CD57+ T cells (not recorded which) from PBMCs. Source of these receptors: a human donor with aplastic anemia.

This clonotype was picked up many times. The CDR3 coding sequence is TGCGCCAGCAGCTTGGGTTCCGGGACACAGAACACTGAAGCTTTCTTT. It is translated as CASSLGSGTQNTEAFF. This rearrangement joins TRBV5-1 to TRBJ1-1; a weak D match, TRBD1 (6 bases). The CDR3 is 16 residues long. Trimming removed 0 bases from V and 1 base from J, with 13 bases in between. Looked up from germline, CDR1 is SGHRS and CDR2 is YFSETQ.

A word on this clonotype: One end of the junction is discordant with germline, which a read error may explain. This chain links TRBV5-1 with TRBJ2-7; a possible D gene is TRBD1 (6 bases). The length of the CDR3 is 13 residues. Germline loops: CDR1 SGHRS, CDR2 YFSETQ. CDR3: CASSLGQPYKQYF. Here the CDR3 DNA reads TGCGCCAGCAGCTTAGGACAGCCCTACAAGCAGTACTTC.

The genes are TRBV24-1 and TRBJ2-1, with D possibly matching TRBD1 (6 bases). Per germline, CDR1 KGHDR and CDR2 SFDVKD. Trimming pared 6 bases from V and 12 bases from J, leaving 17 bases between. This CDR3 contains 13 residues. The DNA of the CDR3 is TGTGCCACCAGTCCTCAGGGGTCTAGTGGGCAGTTCTTC. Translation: CATSPQGSSGQFF.

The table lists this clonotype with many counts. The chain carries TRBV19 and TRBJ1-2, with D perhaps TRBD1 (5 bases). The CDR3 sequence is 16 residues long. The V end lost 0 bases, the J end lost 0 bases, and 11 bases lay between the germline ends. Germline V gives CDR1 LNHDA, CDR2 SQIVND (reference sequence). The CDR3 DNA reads TGTGCCAGTAGTATAGACCACAGGTTAGCTAACTATGGCTACACCTTC. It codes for CASSIDHRLANYGYTF.

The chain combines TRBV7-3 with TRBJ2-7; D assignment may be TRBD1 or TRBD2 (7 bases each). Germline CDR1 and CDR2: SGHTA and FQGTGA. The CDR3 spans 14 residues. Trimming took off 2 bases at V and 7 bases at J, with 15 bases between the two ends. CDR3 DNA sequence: TGTGCCAGCAGCTTAGGTCAGGGGGGGGAAGAGCAGTACTTC. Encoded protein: CASSLGQGGEEQYF.

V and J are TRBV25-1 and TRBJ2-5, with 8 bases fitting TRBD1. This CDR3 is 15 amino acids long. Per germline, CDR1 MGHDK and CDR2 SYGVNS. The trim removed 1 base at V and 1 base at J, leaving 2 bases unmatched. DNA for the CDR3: TGTGCCAGCAGTGAATCAGGACAGGGCCAAGAGACCCAGTACTTC. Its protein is CASSESGQGQETQYF.